This T cell receptor (beta chain) was documented in a study of blood T cells in healthy people across ages (dated by TCRdb to the mid-2010s). Regarding the study in general: Template switching captured roughly one uniquely barcoded TCR beta cDNA molecule per two T cells in model experiments. The study analyzed two additional independent replicas of 1 million unique cDNA reads from the same blood draw for two donors, one aged 18 to 29 and one aged 80 or older. Donors were grouped into four age groups: young (average 16 years), middle-aged (39), aged (around 60) and long-lived (approximately 75). The study measured age-related changes in TCR beta repertoire diversity using deep sequencing normalized with unique cDNA molecular identifiers. To avoid experimental bias, donors of different ages were spread randomly across the sequencing lanes. Summary of the overall study and its limitations: The CMV infection status of donors was not known, potentially confounding age-related changes in expanded clonotypes. The percentage of naive T cells measured by flow cytometry correlated strongly with observed TCR beta diversity. As age increased, observed TCR beta diversity per million T cells dropped in a roughly linear way, and a significant reduction was already evident by age about 40. Because profiling used bulk unsorted PBMCs, naive and antigen-experienced compartments could not be compared conclusively. Compared with the aged group, the long-lived group had more naive CD4+ T cells, fewer expanded clones and increased TCR diversity, suggesting age selection. Total diversity estimates from one million sequenced T cells were considered lower bounds and underestimates.

Library prep was done by 5' RACE. Sequencing used an Illumina HiSeq 2500. A second roughly 6 to 11 cycle PCR used a sample-barcoded 5' primer and a J-beta primer mix. A template-switch 5' adaptor carrying 12 random nucleotides introduced a unique molecular identifier onto each TCR beta cDNA molecule. Each sample yielded at least 2.5 million CDR3-containing paired-end reads. The Mint cDNA synthesis kit, primed by a TRBC-specific oligonucleotide, was used to synthesize first-strand cDNA from all RNA. After uracil-DNA glycosylase treatment, a first 18-cycle PCR used universal primers M1SS and BC2_uni_R on all cDNA. The paper's processing steps were these. For normalization, 1 million high-quality reads were randomly selected from each sample, with every read carrying a distinct molecular identifier. Reads sharing molecular identifiers were discarded rather than binned into consensus sequences. MiTCR, run with a Q25 quality threshold and the strictest error-elimination algorithm, handled CDR3 identification, clonotype clustering and error correction. A nonparametric unseen species model with Euler transformation was used to estimate lower-bound total TCR beta diversity. Starting from the raw public reads, TCRdb applied fastp trimming at Q25, assembled clones with MiXCR and retained in-frame beta chains. Under each unique CDR3 protein, matching rows form one entry showing the most common genes and DNA. The V and J calls follow TCRdb's processing rather than the paper's. The sample table holds 700,000 or so distinct CDR3 sequences, of which roughly 20% were seen once. The ten biggest clones cover roughly a fifth of the sample.

CDR1 MNHEY and CDR2 SVGAGI were looked up in the germline V gene. Its CDR3 holds 15 amino acids, cysteine through phenylalanine. Only the CDR3 DNA is retained, 45 bases long and in frame from the first base. Systemically healthy Caucasian individuals from Russia, about 38 in total and aged about 6 to 95 years, were included as donors. Each donor gave around 9.5 milliliters of peripheral blood, collected into EDTA-treated Vacutainer tubes. Ficoll-Paque density-gradient centrifugation was used to isolate PBMCs, with at least 6.5 million per sample. Total RNA, at least 6 micrograms per sample, was extracted from PBMCs with Trizol reagent. For every donor, an aliquot of PBMCs went through flow cytometry to measure the percentages of naive CD45RAhigh/CD27high T cells. This clonotype was observed a handful of times. Its antigen remains unidentified. No base qualities exist here, and no much larger clone lies one base off it.

The source is a man aged 70-80 years in good health. The sequencing input was blood. The chain is made from TRBV6-5 and TRBJ2-1, and TRBD1 aligns with 7 junction nucleotides. The DNA matches TRBJ2-7 better at its end, which makes the J call doubtful. DNA sequence: TGTGCCAGCAGCCCAAGCCGGACAGGCCCCTACGAGCAGTACTTC. Its protein is CASSPSRTGPYEQYF.